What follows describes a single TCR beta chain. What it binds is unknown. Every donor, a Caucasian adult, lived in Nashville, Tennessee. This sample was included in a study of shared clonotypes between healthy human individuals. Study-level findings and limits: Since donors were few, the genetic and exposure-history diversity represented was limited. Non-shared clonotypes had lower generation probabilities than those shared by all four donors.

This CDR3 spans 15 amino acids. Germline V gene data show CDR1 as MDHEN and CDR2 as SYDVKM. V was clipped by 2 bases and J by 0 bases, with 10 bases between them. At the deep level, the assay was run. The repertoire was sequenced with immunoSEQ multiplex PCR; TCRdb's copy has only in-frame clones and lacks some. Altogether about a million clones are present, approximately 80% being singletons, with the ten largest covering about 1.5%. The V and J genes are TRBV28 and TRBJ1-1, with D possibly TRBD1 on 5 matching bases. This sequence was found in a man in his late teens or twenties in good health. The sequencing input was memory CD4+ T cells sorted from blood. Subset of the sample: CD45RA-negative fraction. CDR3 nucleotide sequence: TGTGCCAGCAGTTTACCAGGGACCATGAACACTGAAGCTTTCTTT. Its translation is CASSLPGTMNTEAFF.